Listed below are T cell receptor beta chains from one sample, sequenced in a study of OX40 agonist ivuxolimab in advanced cancers. Profiled with immunoSEQ multiplex PCR; TCRdb holds only in-frame clones, not every one. Found here are about 52,000 clones, 86% of them singletons; the top ten hold around 6.7%. The input for sequencing was CD4+ or CD8+ T cells sorted from blood, taken in a trial of the OX40 agonist ivuxolimab. These receptor sequences come from an adult with an advanced solid tumor such as melanoma, head and neck, liver or kidney cancer. Both conserved end residues are part of each CDR3. The order of the fields is clone size, J gene, V gene, D gene, CDR3 protein, CDR3 DNA. A D gene is named only where the DNA matches it firmly. A row's size may be missing; if present it is once, few, many or a size class.

clone_size: NA; j_call: TRBJ1-6; v_call: TRBV19; d_call: NA; cdr3_aa: CASSIVSNSPLHF; cdr3_nt: TGTGCCAGTAGTATCGTGTCAAATTCACCCCTCCACTTT
clone_size: NA; j_call: TRBJ2-6; v_call: TRBV6-5; d_call: NA; cdr3_aa: CASSAGDSGANVLTF; cdr3_nt: TGTGCCAGCAGCGCAGGGGACTCTGGGGCCAACGTCCTGACTTTC
clone_size: NA; j_call: TRBJ2-7; v_call: TRBV6-5; d_call: NA; cdr3_aa: CASLGWGAGGNEQYF; cdr3_nt: TGTGCCAGCTTGGGGTGGGGGGCCGGGGGGAACGAGCAGTACTTC
clone_size: NA; j_call: TRBJ2-3; v_call: TRBV19; d_call: NA; cdr3_aa: CASSIDHRFGPYF; cdr3_nt: TGTGCCAGTAGTATAGATCATCGGTTTGGGCCGTATTTT
clone_size: NA; j_call: TRBJ2-5; v_call: TRBV9; d_call: TRBD1; cdr3_aa: CASSFGQEETQYF; cdr3_nt: TGTGCCAGCAGCTTTGGACAGGAAGAGACCCAGTACTTC
clone_size: NA; j_call: TRBJ2-1; v_call: TRBV4-2; d_call: TRBD2; cdr3_aa: CASSQDGGLAGGGEQFF; cdr3_nt: TGTGCCAGCAGCCAAGATGGAGGACTAGCGGGGGGAGGTGAGCAGTTCTTC
clone_size: NA; j_call: TRBJ1-1; v_call: TRBV6-6; d_call: NA; cdr3_aa: CASSSLPGSNTEAFF; cdr3_nt: TGTGCCAGCAGCTCACTCCCCGGGTCTAACACTGAAGCTTTCTTT
clone_size: NA; j_call: TRBJ2-1; v_call: TRBV11-3; d_call: NA; cdr3_aa: CASSQGAVDNEQFF; cdr3_nt: TGTGCCAGCAGCCAAGGGGCCGTTGACAATGAGCAGTTCTTC
clone_size: NA; j_call: TRBJ2-3; v_call: TRBV5-1; d_call: NA; cdr3_aa: CASSLVGDPTDTQYF; cdr3_nt: TGCGCCAGCAGCTTGGTGGGGGACCCCACAGATACGCAGTATTTT
clone_size: NA; j_call: TRBJ2-2; v_call: TRBV27; d_call: TRBD2; cdr3_aa: CASSFSGGATGELFF; cdr3_nt: TGTGCCAGCAGTTTTAGCGGGGGGGCCACCGGGGAGCTGTTTTTT
clone_size: NA; j_call: TRBJ1-5; v_call: TRBV21-1; d_call: NA; cdr3_aa: CASSNRDSPNQPQHF; cdr3_nt: TGTGCCAGCAGCAACCGGGACAGTCCCAATCAGCCCCAGCATTTT
clone_size: medium-sized; j_call: TRBJ1-6; v_call: TRBV30; d_call: NA; cdr3_aa: CAWSPGFNSPLHF; cdr3_nt: TGTGCCTGGAGTCCGGGGTTCAATTCACCCCTCCACTTT
clone_size: NA; j_call: TRBJ1-2; v_call: TRBV5-4; d_call: NA; cdr3_aa: CASSGQQGLGYGYTF; cdr3_nt: TGTGCCAGCAGCGGTCAACAGGGATTAGGCTATGGCTACACCTTC
clone_size: NA; j_call: TRBJ1-5; v_call: TRBV10-2; d_call: TRBD1; cdr3_aa: CASSVTGGRGNQPQHF; cdr3_nt: TGCGCCAGCAGTGTTACAGGGGGCAGGGGCAATCAGCCCCAGCATTTT
clone_size: NA; j_call: TRBJ1-1; v_call: TRBV10-3; d_call: NA; cdr3_aa: CAISDSQGITEAFF; cdr3_nt: TGTGCCATCAGTGACTCTCAGGGAATCACTGAAGCTTTCTTT
clone_size: NA; j_call: TRBJ1-6; v_call: TRBV7-8; d_call: NA; cdr3_aa: CASSRGPGQGNSPLHF; cdr3_nt: TGTGCCAGCAGCCGAGGACCCGGCCAGGGTAATTCACCCCTCCACTTT
clone_size: NA; j_call: TRBJ2-2; v_call: TRBV4-2; d_call: TRBD2; cdr3_aa: CASSAGLAGNTGELFF; cdr3_nt: TGTGCCAGCAGCGCCGGACTAGCGGGGAACACCGGGGAGCTGTTTTTT
clone_size: NA; j_call: TRBJ1-5; v_call: TRBV6-1; d_call: NA; cdr3_aa: CASSDNWGGGQPQHF; cdr3_nt: TGTGCCAGCAGCGATAACTGGGGGGGAGGGCAGCCCCAGCATTTT
clone_size: NA; j_call: TRBJ2-7; v_call: TRBV19; d_call: NA; cdr3_aa: CASGRTENYEQYF; cdr3_nt: TGTGCCAGTGGCAGGACAGAAAACTACGAGCAGTACTTC
clone_size: NA; j_call: TRBJ2-7; v_call: TRBV27; d_call: NA; cdr3_aa: CASSSFSGAAYEQYF; cdr3_nt: TGTGCCAGCAGTTCTTTTTCAGGGGCCGCCTACGAGCAGTACTTC
clone_size: once; j_call: TRBJ1-1; v_call: TRBV4-1; d_call: TRBD1; cdr3_aa: CASSQPRQGTEAFF; cdr3_nt: TGCGCCAGCAGCCAACCCCGACAGGGCACTGAAGCTTTCTTT
clone_size: NA; j_call: TRBJ1-5; v_call: TRBV18; d_call: TRBD1; cdr3_aa: CASSRDSQNQPQHF; cdr3_nt: TGTGCCAGCTCACGGGACAGCCAGAATCAGCCCCAGCATTTT
clone_size: NA; j_call: TRBJ2-3; v_call: TRBV5-1; d_call: TRBD2; cdr3_aa: CASSLGGSTDTQYF; cdr3_nt: TGCGCCAGCAGTCTGGGGGGGAGCACAGATACGCAGTATTTT
clone_size: NA; j_call: TRBJ1-1; v_call: TRBV10-1; d_call: TRBD1; cdr3_aa: CASSETGQLNTEAFF; cdr3_nt: TGCGCCAGCAGTGAGACGGGACAGTTGAACACTGAAGCTTTCTTT
clone_size: NA; j_call: TRBJ2-5; v_call: TRBV9; d_call: TRBD2; cdr3_aa: CASSVDPSGFQETQYF; cdr3_nt: TGTGCCAGCAGCGTAGATCCTAGCGGGTTCCAAGAGACCCAGTACTTC
clone_size: NA; j_call: TRBJ1-6; v_call: TRBV5-4; d_call: NA; cdr3_aa: CASSQELTLSDSPLHF; cdr3_nt: TGTGCCAGCAGCCAAGAACTCACTTTGTCAGATTCACCCCTCCACTTT
clone_size: NA; j_call: TRBJ1-1; v_call: TRBV27; d_call: NA; cdr3_aa: CASSPGRGTEAFF; cdr3_nt: TGTGCCAGCAGCCCAGGACGAGGGACTGAAGCTTTCTTT
clone_size: NA; j_call: TRBJ1-3; v_call: TRBV5-1; d_call: NA; cdr3_aa: CASSLGRTTGNTIYF; cdr3_nt: TGCGCCAGCAGCTTGGGACGGACGACTGGAAACACCATATATTTT
clone_size: NA; j_call: TRBJ2-2; v_call: TRBV2; d_call: NA; cdr3_aa: CASSVGVAGELFF; cdr3_nt: TGTGCCAGCAGTGTGGGAGTCGCCGGGGAGCTGTTTTTT
clone_size: NA; j_call: TRBJ2-3; v_call: TRBV2; d_call: NA; cdr3_aa: CASSLPGGVTDTQYF; cdr3_nt: TGTGCCAGCAGTCTTCCGGGTGGGGTCACAGATACGCAGTATTTT
clone_size: NA; j_call: TRBJ2-3; v_call: TRBV13; d_call: TRBD2; cdr3_aa: CASSLVGLAGSDTQYF; cdr3_nt: TGTGCCAGCAGCTTAGTCGGACTAGCGGGTTCAGATACGCAGTATTTT
clone_size: NA; j_call: TRBJ2-2; v_call: TRBV11-3; d_call: NA; cdr3_aa: CASSFSDTGFAGELFF; cdr3_nt: TGTGCCAGCAGTTTCTCAGACACAGGGTTTGCCGGGGAGCTGTTTTTT
clone_size: NA; j_call: TRBJ2-7; v_call: TRBV10-3; d_call: TRBD1; cdr3_aa: CAISESQGQGHSYEQYF; cdr3_nt: TGTGCCATCAGTGAGTCCCAGGGACAGGGGCACTCCTACGAGCAGTACTTC
clone_size: few; j_call: TRBJ1-3; v_call: TRBV19; d_call: TRBD1; cdr3_aa: CASSPTGGLYTSSGNTIYF; cdr3_nt: TGTGCCAGTAGTCCGACAGGGGGACTCTACACATCTTCTGGAAACACCATATATTTT
clone_size: once; j_call: TRBJ1-4; v_call: TRBV7-8; d_call: TRBD1; cdr3_aa: CASSLPQGVGEKLFF; cdr3_nt: TGTGCCAGCAGCTTACCGCAGGGGGTCGGTGAAAAACTGTTTTTT
clone_size: once; j_call: TRBJ1-2; v_call: TRBV6-5; d_call: NA; cdr3_aa: CASSYSGDLGGYTF; cdr3_nt: TGTGCCAGCAGTTACTCCGGGGATCTGGGGGGCTACACCTTC
clone_size: NA; j_call: TRBJ2-5; v_call: TRBV30; d_call: NA; cdr3_aa: CAYTGSSGETQYF; cdr3_nt: TGTGCCTATACCGGGTCCTCAGGAGAGACCCAGTACTTC
clone_size: NA; j_call: TRBJ2-2; v_call: TRBV2; d_call: NA; cdr3_aa: CASRILTGELFF; cdr3_nt: TGTGCCAGCAGAATATTAACCGGGGAGCTGTTTTTT
clone_size: NA; j_call: TRBJ1-3; v_call: TRBV6-1; d_call: NA; cdr3_aa: CASSGDRGLSGNTIYF; cdr3_nt: TGTGCCAGCAGTGGGGATAGAGGGCTTTCTGGAAACACCATATATTTT
clone_size: NA; j_call: TRBJ1-2; v_call: TRBV10-2; d_call: TRBD1; cdr3_aa: CASSTGEGYTF; cdr3_nt: TGCGCCAGCAGCACAGGGGAGGGCTACACCTTC
clone_size: NA; j_call: TRBJ2-3; v_call: TRBV6-4; d_call: TRBD2; cdr3_aa: CASSLIGLAGGQISADTQYF; cdr3_nt: TGTGCCAGCAGCCTCATCGGACTAGCGGGGGGGCAAATAAGCGCAGATACGCAGTATTTT
clone_size: NA; j_call: TRBJ2-3; v_call: TRBV9; d_call: NA; cdr3_aa: CASSVSTDTQYF; cdr3_nt: TGTGCCAGCAGCGTCTCCACAGATACGCAGTATTTT
clone_size: once; j_call: TRBJ2-5; v_call: TRBV19; d_call: NA; cdr3_aa: CASSPSSAWTGQETQYF; cdr3_nt: TGTGCCAGTAGTCCCTCCTCCGCTTGGACGGGGCAAGAGACCCAGTACTTC
clone_size: medium-sized; j_call: TRBJ1-3; v_call: TRBV2; d_call: NA; cdr3_aa: CASRQGIDGNTIYF; cdr3_nt: TGTGCCAGCAGACAGGGAATAGATGGAAACACCATATATTTT
clone_size: NA; j_call: TRBJ2-6; v_call: TRBV5-4; d_call: NA; cdr3_aa: CASSLGGPSGANVLTF; cdr3_nt: TGTGCCAGCAGCTTGGGGGGGCCCTCTGGGGCCAACGTCCTGACTTTC
clone_size: once; j_call: TRBJ2-3; v_call: TRBV7-9; d_call: NA; cdr3_aa: CASSLESGSEGF; cdr3_nt: TGTGCCAGCAGCTTAGAGTCAGGGTCGGAGGGTTTT
clone_size: few; j_call: TRBJ1-5; v_call: TRBV21-1; d_call: NA; cdr3_aa: CASSKGASRRATQPQHF; cdr3_nt: TGTGCCAGCAGCAAAGGGGCCTCCCGAAGGGCAACTCAGCCCCAGCATTTT
clone_size: NA; j_call: TRBJ2-4; v_call: TRBV7-2; d_call: NA; cdr3_aa: CASSLAVGQNIQYF; cdr3_nt: TGTGCCAGCAGCTTAGCCGTCGGACAAAACATTCAGTACTTC
clone_size: NA; j_call: TRBJ1-2; v_call: TRBV6-5; d_call: NA; cdr3_aa: CASNRAGVGYTF; cdr3_nt: TGTGCCAGCAATCGGGCAGGGGTTGGCTACACCTTC
clone_size: few; j_call: TRBJ2-6; v_call: TRBV7-7; d_call: NA; cdr3_aa: CASSGVQPQSRANVLTF; cdr3_nt: TGTGCCAGCAGCGGCGTTCAGCCACAAAGTCGGGCCAACGTCCTGACTTTC
clone_size: few; j_call: TRBJ1-5; v_call: TRBV21-1; d_call: NA; cdr3_aa: CASSKEFIRDRVLWAQHF; cdr3_nt: TGTGCCAGCAGCAAAGAATTTATCCGGGACAGGGTCTTATGGGCCCAGCATTTT
clone_size: NA; j_call: TRBJ2-7; v_call: TRBV15; d_call: TRBD1; cdr3_aa: CAIQPGQAGSYEQYF; cdr3_nt: TGTGCCATACAGCCGGGACAGGCGGGCTCCTACGAGCAGTACTTC